One sample yielded the 27 T cell receptor beta chains listed below, sequenced in a study of human T cells and chemical hapten exposure. As to time point: patch test 2, 6 weeks after DPC sensitization. The treatment: therapeutic diphenylcyclopropenone sensitization with weekly scalp DPC. TCRdb reanalysed the RACE reads using MiXCR and keeps one entry per CDR3 protein. There are about 350,000 distinct CDR3 sequences in the sample; around 6% occur only once, and 4.5% to 6% lies in the top ten. The sample in question was whole blood, obtained in connection with sensitization to the hapten diphenylcyclopropenone (DPC). The receptors stem from a woman younger than 35 with alopecia areata. Some clones in this sample may be carry-over from other donors' samples.

This clonotype has at least ten counts. The rearrangement links TRBV23-1 to TRBJ2-3; TRBD2 is a possible D gene (7 bases). TRBV23-1 is annotated as an ORF whose role is uncertain. V was pared by 5 bases and J by 2 bases, with 23 bases between. This CDR3 contains 18 residues. Here the CDR3 reads CASSKPPLGGGHTDTQYF. CDR3 DNA: TGCGCCAGCAGTAAACCCCCTTTAGGGGGGGGGCACACAGATACGCAGTATTTT.

Ten or more counts support this clonotype. The CDR3 loop reads CASSFAQGEYYGYTF. CDR3 in DNA: TGTGCCAGCAGTTTCGCGCAGGGGGAGTACTATGGCTACACCTTC. This sequence joins TRBV12-3 or TRBV12-4 and TRBJ1-2; 7 nucleotides agree with TRBD1. The CDR3 covers 15 residues. Trimming at V came to 3 bases and at J to 3 bases, leaving 7 bases not matched to a gene.

This chain uses TRBV12-5 with TRBJ1-5; D perhaps matches TRBD1 (5 bases). This CDR3 is built from 13 residues. Germline V gene lookup returns CDR1 LGHNT and CDR2 FRNRAP. V lost 5 bases, J lost 4 bases, and 9 bases lay in between. The CDR3 region has the DNA TGTGCTAGTGGTCCTCAGGGTAATCAGCCCCAGCATTTT. It is translated as CASGPQGNQPQHF.

This clonotype appeared a few times. Here the CDR3 reads CASSFEPEYSNQPQHF. In DNA, the CDR3 is TGTGCCAGCAGTTTCGAGCCCGAGTATAGCAATCAGCCCCAGCATTTT. The genes are TRBV28 and TRBJ1-5; no firm D call. Germline V CDR1 and CDR2: MDHEN, SYDVKM. V gave up 3 bases and J gave up 0 bases, with 12 bases separating them. The CDR3 runs to 16 residues.

This chain connects TRBV6-5 to TRBJ2-3; the D is unclear. The CDR3 totals 13 residues. Germline V lookup: CDR1 MNHEY, CDR2 SVGAGI. V was trimmed by 3 bases and J by 4 bases, leaving 8 bases between them. CDR3 DNA sequence: TGTGCCAGCAGTTATAATGTGGCAGATACGCAGTATTTT. It encodes CASSYNVADTQYF.

This clonotype was counted only a few times. J is TRBJ2-3 and V is TRBV9; 8 positions agree with TRBD2. This CDR3 has 13 amino acids. The V gene end was trimmed by 1 base and the J gene end by 6 bases; junction bases not matched to a gene: 1. Germline-derived CDR1 and CDR2 are SGDLS and YYNGEE. CDR3 amino acids: CASSVRLADTQYF. Here the CDR3 DNA reads TGTGCCAGCAGCGTACGACTAGCGGATACGCAGTATTTT.

This clonotype was observed at least ten times. The chain couples TRBV6-2 or TRBV6-3 to TRBJ1-1; no clear D. CDR1 and CDR2 from the germline V gene are MNHEY and SVGEGT. The CDR3 loop spans 16 amino acids. Deletions cut 0 bases from V and 4 bases from J, with 15 bases between. CDR3 residues: CASSYSMEAIITEAFF. CDR3 bases: TGTGCCAGCAGTTACTCAATGGAGGCGATCATCACTGAAGCTTTCTTT.

The J gene is TRBJ2-4, the V gene TRBV13; 7 bases fit TRBD2. The CDR3 contains 17 residues. Trimming removed 5 bases from V and 3 bases from J; junction bases left unmatched: 13. The germline V gene has CDR1 PRHDT and CDR2 FYEKMQ (reference sequence). Here the CDR3 DNA reads TGTGCCAGCAGCCCGACCCGGACTAGTTCGGACAAAAACATTCAGTACTTC. This gives the protein CASSPTRTSSDKNIQYF.

This clonotype has a count of ten or more. The chain employs TRBV4-3 and TRBJ2-1; no clear D gene. CDR1 is LGHNA and CDR2 is YSLEER in the germline V gene. The CDR3 spans 14 residues. The ends were cut back, 3 bases at V and 6 bases at J, with 12 bases in the middle. CDR3 sequence reads: CASSHSALGNEQFF. The CDR3 nucleotides are TGCGCCAGCAGCCACAGCGCCCTAGGCAATGAGCAGTTCTTC.

The V and J genes are TRBV28 and TRBJ2-7; TRBD1 agrees at 10 bases. CDR3 length: 14 residues. Germline CDR1 reads MDHEN; CDR2 reads SYDVKM. The V and J ends lost 8 bases and 4 bases, in that order; junction bases with no gene match: 8. The CDR3 nucleotides are TGTGCCAGCGGACTCGGGACAGGGGCGTACGAGCAGTACTTC. The encoded protein is CASGLGTGAYEQYF.

This clonotype was counted a few times. The chain couples TRBV9 to TRBJ2-1; 8 positions match TRBD2. CDR3 length: 16 amino acids. J lost 1 base, V lost 4 bases, and 7 bases had no gene match. Germline V CDR1 and CDR2: SGDLS, YYNGEE. CDR3 protein: CASSFQRGRSYNEQFF. DNA for the CDR3: TGTGCCAGCAGCTTTCAGCGGGGGAGGTCCTACAATGAGCAGTTCTTC.

This clonotype has at least ten counts. This chain joins TRBV4-3 and TRBJ1-1; tentatively, D is TRBD1 (6 bases). Germline V gene sequence: CDR1 LGHNA, CDR2 YSLEER. This CDR3 is 17 amino acids long. Trimming removed 0 bases from V and 0 bases from J, with 14 bases in between. CDR3 in amino acids: CASSQELTGLLNTEAFF. CDR3 nucleotides: TGCGCCAGCAGCCAAGAACTGACAGGACTACTGAACACTGAAGCTTTCTTT.

This clonotype showed up many times. V usage is TRBV6-5 and J usage is TRBJ2-3; the match to TRBD2 covers 12 bases. The CDR3 sequence is 16 residues long. V shed 6 bases, J shed 0 bases, and the junction held 4 bases outside the gene matches. CDR1 and CDR2 from the germline V gene are MNHEY and SVGAGI. The CDR3 sequence is CASSPGLAGSTDTQYF. DNA of the CDR3: TGTGCCAGCAGCCCCGGACTAGCGGGGAGCACAGATACGCAGTATTTT.

The CDR3 DNA reads TGCAGCGTTGAAGGCGGACAGGGGGGAGAGACCCAGTACTTC. Residues: CSVEGGQGGETQYF. This chain joins TRBV29-1 and TRBJ2-5; TRBD1 matches 10 bases. The germline V gene has CDR1 SQVTM and CDR2 ANQGSEA. The CDR3 covers 14 residues. With 1 base clipped from V and 4 bases from J, the junction kept 3 bases outside the gene matches.

This chain uses TRBV7-9 with TRBJ1-4, with D hard to call. CDR1 SEHNR and CDR2 FQNEAQ come from the germline V gene (reference sequence). V was clipped by 3 bases and J by 1 base, with 12 bases between them. This CDR3 spans 16 amino acids. This chain's CDR3 is CASSFLDGGTNEKLFF. The CDR3 DNA is TGTGCCAGCAGCTTTCTGGATGGTGGAACTAATGAAAAACTGTTTTTT.

The rearrangement uses TRBV3-1 and TRBJ2-7; no reliable D call. The CDR3 has 16 amino acids. Germline V gene sequence: CDR1 LGHDT, CDR2 YNNKEL (reference sequence). Deletions cut 0 bases from V and 3 bases from J, with 15 bases between. The CDR3, as DNA: TGTGCCAGCAGCCAAGAAAAGGTGTCCGTTGTCTACGAGCAGTACTTC. It yields the protein CASSQEKVSVVYEQYF.

This sequence joins TRBV5-1 and TRBJ2-3; no definite D call. Germline values: CDR1 SGHRS, CDR2 YFSETQ. V was pared by 4 bases and J by 1 base, with 13 bases between. The CDR3 is 15 amino acids. The CDR3 DNA sequence: TGCGCCAGCAGCCACCTGGCGTATGGCACAGATACGCAGTATTTT. It codes for CASSHLAYGTDTQYF.

This clonotype was observed a few times. CDR3 DNA: TGTGCCAGCAGGGCCCAGCAAGAGACCCAGTACTTC. Its protein product is CASRAQQETQYF. The J gene is TRBJ2-5, the V gene TRBV12-3 or TRBV12-4, with no clear D. V shed 6 bases and J shed 2 bases, with 7 bases lying between them. This CDR3 is 12 amino acids long.

This clonotype was seen more than once but under ten times. The J gene is TRBJ1-1, the V gene TRBV20-1; TRBD1 agrees at 7 bases. The CDR3 has 14 amino acids. V dropped 6 bases and J dropped 3; count of bases not matched to a gene: 10. Germline values: CDR1 DFQATT, CDR2 SNEGSKA (reference sequence). CDR3 in amino acids: CSAGGQTLDTEAFF. As DNA, the CDR3 is TGCAGTGCGGGGGGACAGACCCTCGACACTGAAGCTTTCTTT.

V usage is TRBV2 and J usage is TRBJ2-2, with D perhaps matching TRBD2 (6 bases). Trimming took 5 bases from V and 6 from J, leaving 19 bases between them. CDR1 and CDR2 (germline): SNHLY, FYNNEI. The CDR3 sequence is 16 residues long. The CDR3 region is CASSTPGTPIAGELFF. CDR3 DNA sequence: TGTGCCAGCAGTACCCCCGGGACTCCTATCGCCGGGGAGCTGTTTTTT.

This clonotype was seen repeatedly, ten times or more. The CDR3 spells CASSQSQGGGYTF. As DNA, the CDR3 is TGTGCCAGCAGCCAAAGCCAGGGTGGCGGCTACACCTTC. The rearrangement links TRBV3-1 to TRBJ1-2, with a possible D match to TRBD1 (5 bases). The CDR3 runs to 13 residues. The germline V and J ends were trimmed by 2 bases and 8 bases, with 12 bases remaining between them. Germline V gene lookup returns CDR1 LGHDT and CDR2 YNNKEL (reference sequence).

This clonotype was recorded at least ten times. The chain employs TRBV5-1 and TRBJ2-3; 8 bases match TRBD1. This CDR3 is built from 15 residues. The germline CDR1 and CDR2 sequences are SGHRS and YFSETQ. This CDR3 is CATAEEQGASDTQYF. Written as DNA, the CDR3 is TGCGCTACAGCTGAGGAGCAGGGGGCCTCAGATACGCAGTATTTT.

This clonotype was seen more than once but under ten times. The CDR3 DNA follows: TGTGCCAGCAGCTTTAGGTATCAGGGGATGCAGCCCCAGCATTTT. This codes for CASSFRYQGMQPQHF. The rearrangement uses TRBV5-6 and TRBJ1-5, with D possibly TRBD1 on 6 matching bases. The germline CDR1 and CDR2 sequences are SGHDT and YYEEEE. V lost 2 bases and J 7 bases, leaving 16 bases between the germline ends. The CDR3 contains 15 residues.

In its sample, this clonotype was seen many times. The chain carries TRBV12-3 or TRBV12-4 and TRBJ2-7; 7 bases fit TRBD1. The CDR3 covers 14 residues. V dropped 2 bases and J dropped 3; count of bases not matched to a gene: 4. CDR3 residues: CASSLLAGGYEQYF. The CDR3 DNA sequence: TGTGCCAGCAGTTTATTGGCAGGGGGCTACGAGCAGTACTTC.

A word on this clonotype: One junction end does not reproduce the germline sequence, and a read error may be involved. V and J are TRBV7-2 and TRBJ2-1; 7 bases agree with TRBD2. The V gene's germline CDR1 is SGHTA and CDR2 FQGNSA. The length of the CDR3 is 15 residues. DNA for the CDR3: TGTGCCTGCAGCTTAGTGGCTAGCGGAAACAATGAGCAGTTCTTC. It is translated as CACSLVASGNNEQFF. Full variable domain (outside the CDR3, taken from reference TRBV7-2 and TRBJ2-1): GAGVSQSPSNKVTEKGKDVELRCDPISGHTALYWYRQSLGQGLEFLIYFQGNSAPDKSGLPSDRFSAERTGGSVSTLTIQRTQQEDSAVYLCACSLVASGNNEQFFGPGTRLTVL.

In its sample, this clonotype was seen many times. This chain uses TRBV27 with TRBJ1-1; D gene ambiguous. The CDR3 is made up of 14 amino acids. The V end was cut by 5 bases, the J end by 4 bases, with 14 bases between. Germline V gives CDR1 MNHEY, CDR2 SMNVEV (reference sequence). DNA of the CDR3: TGTGCCAGCAGTGAGTACCCTGAGGGCACTGAAGCTTTCTTT. Amino acid sequence: CASSEYPEGTEAFF.

V is TRBV29-1 and J is TRBJ2-1; D gene ambiguous. The V gene's germline CDR1 is SQVTM and CDR2 ANQGSEA. There are 13 residues in the CDR3. Trimming pared 7 bases from V and 0 bases from J, leaving 10 bases between. This CDR3 reads CSEGRGSYNEQFF. DNA for the CDR3: TGCAGCGAAGGACGAGGCTCCTACAATGAGCAGTTCTTC.